The 19 T cell receptor beta chains reported below all come from one sample, sequenced in a study of blood T cell repertoires in COVID-19. The data were produced by immunoSEQ multiplex PCR, yet TCRdb's version contains in-frame clones alone and is incomplete. In the table there are fewer than 150,000 clones, 85% of which are singletons. Sequenced input: peripheral blood. These receptors originate from a woman aged 55-75 years with COVID-19, enrolled during active disease.

This sequence joins TRBV11-2 and TRBJ2-7; tentative D call: TRBD1 (5 bases). Trimming left V 4 bases short and J 4 bases short, with 14 bases between. Germline V gene data show CDR1 as SGHAT and CDR2 as FQNNGV. The CDR3 totals 14 residues. CDR3 bases: TGTGCCAGCAGCTATTCAGGGTTTGGGTACGAGCAGTACTTC. It encodes CASSYSGFGYEQYF. The whole variable domain, remainder taken from reference TRBV11-2 and TRBJ2-7, is EAGVAQSPRYKIIEKRQSVAFWCNPISGHATLYWYQQILGQGPKLLIQFQNNGVVDDSQLPKDRFSAERLKGVDSTLKIQPAKLEDSAVYLCASSYSGFGYEQYFGPGTRLTVT.

This clone was observed a handful of times. The chain has TRBV18 and TRBJ2-7; 7 nucleotides align to TRBD1. The germline CDR1 and CDR2 sequences are KGHSH and LQKENI. The CDR3 is made up of 14 amino acids. J was trimmed by 4 bases and V by 5 bases; bases with no gene match: 8. Written as DNA, the CDR3 is TGTGCCAGCTCAACTTCGGGACAGCCTTACGAGCAGTACTTC. Translation gives CASSTSGQPYEQYF.

The J gene is TRBJ1-2, the V gene TRBV5-1; D is perhaps TRBD1 (5 bases). The germline V gene has CDR1 SGHRS and CDR2 YFSETQ. V was clipped by 3 bases and J by 0 bases, with 15 bases between them. CDR3 length: 16 amino acids. For the CDR3, the DNA is TGCGCCAGCAGCTCAGGGATCAGCCCACCTAACTATGGCTACACCTTC. This encodes CASSSGISPPNYGYTF.

The DNA of the CDR3 is TGTGCCAGCGGTCGGGGGTTTTTTGATACGCAGTATTTT. As protein: CASGRGFFDTQYF. The chain is built from TRBV27 and TRBJ2-3; a weak D match, TRBD2 (6 bases). The CDR3 sequence is 13 residues long. V was pared by 8 bases and J by 6 bases, with 15 bases between. The germline V gene has CDR1 MNHEY and CDR2 SMNVEV (reference sequence).

This clone was observed once. The chain recombines TRBV6-6 with TRBJ1-5, with 10 bases matching TRBD1. CDR1 and CDR2 (germline): MNHNY, SVGAGI (reference sequence). The CDR3 is made up of 18 amino acids. V was clipped by 5 bases and J by 0 bases; unmatched bases: 10. CDR3: CASSRSGTGDYSNQPQHF. Written as DNA, the CDR3 is TGTGCCAGCAGTCGCTCCGGGACAGGGGATTATAGCAATCAGCCCCAGCATTTT.

V is TRBV6-2 or TRBV6-3 and J is TRBJ1-5, with 9 bases matching TRBD1. Trimming at V came to 2 bases and at J to 0 bases, leaving 8 bases not matched to a gene. CDR1 is MNHEY and CDR2 is SVGEGT in the germline V gene. The CDR3 loop spans 18 amino acids. CDR3 nucleotides: TGTGCCAGCAGTTACCCCGGGACAGGGACTTTTAGCAATCAGCCCCAGCATTTT. Translated: CASSYPGTGTFSNQPQHF.

The rearrangement uses TRBV6-1 and TRBJ1-2, with D perhaps TRBD1 (6 bases). CDR3 size: 14 residues. Germline CDR1 and CDR2: MNHNS and SASEGT. V shed 3 bases and J shed 3 bases, with 11 bases lying between them. This chain's CDR3 is CASSDPGTYYGYTF. CDR3 sequence (DNA): TGTGCCAGCAGTGACCCTGGGACATACTATGGCTACACCTTC.

V gene TRBV24-1 combines with J gene TRBJ1-1; TRBD1 might be the D (5 bases). CDR3 length: 12 amino acids. Deletions cut 9 bases from V and 1 base from J, with 8 bases between. Germline lookup yields CDR1 KGHDR and CDR2 SFDVKD. CDR3 DNA: TGTGCCACCTCCCAGGGGAACACTGAAGCTTTCTTT. It yields the protein CATSQGNTEAFF.

J is TRBJ2-2 and V is TRBV25-1; the match to TRBD1 covers 10 bases. This CDR3 comprises 15 residues. V dropped 8 bases and J dropped 3; count of bases not matched to a gene: 6. Germline values: CDR1 MGHDK, CDR2 SYGVNS. As DNA, the CDR3 is TGTGCCAGCGGGGGACAGGGGTCGGACACCGGGGAGCTGTTTTTT. This encodes CASGGQGSDTGELFF.

V gene TRBV25-1 combines with J gene TRBJ2-5; D is uncertain. The length of the CDR3 is 11 residues. Germline lookup yields CDR1 MGHDK and CDR2 SYGVNS. V lost 4 bases, J lost 4 bases, and 4 bases lay in between. The CDR3 DNA reads as TGTGCCAGCAGTGGTCGAGAGACCCAGTACTTC. Amino acid sequence: CASSGRETQYF. Together with reference TRBV25-1 and TRBJ2-5, the CDR3 gives the full variable domain: EADIYQTPRYLVIGTGKKITLECSQTMGHDKMYWYQQDPGMELHLIHYSYGVNSTEKGDLSSESTVSRIRTEHFPLTLESARPSHTSQYLCASSGRETQYFGPGTRLLVL.

This clone was picked up a small number of times. The V gene is TRBV30, the J gene TRBJ1-4, with 8 bases that match TRBD1. With V trimmed by 3 bases and J by 6 bases, 6 bases remained unmatched. The CDR3 loop spans 14 amino acids. CDR1 and CDR2 from the germline V gene are GTSNPN and SVGIG (reference sequence). The CDR3 sequence is CAWSFRGRDEKLFF. In nucleotides, the CDR3 is TGTGCCTGGAGCTTCAGGGGGCGGGATGAAAAACTGTTTTTT.

The genes are TRBV7-9 and TRBJ2-2; D remains ambiguous. Trimming took 6 bases from V and 5 from J, leaving 7 bases between them. This CDR3 comprises 12 residues. Looked up from germline, CDR1 is SEHNR and CDR2 is FQNEAQ (reference sequence). This chain's CDR3 is CASRPQTGELFF. The CDR3 nucleotides read TGTGCCAGCAGGCCGCAGACCGGGGAGCTGTTTTTT.

The chain combines TRBV27 with TRBJ2-7, with D perhaps TRBD1 (5 bases). V shed 4 bases and J shed 12 bases, with 16 bases lying between them. This CDR3 region has 12 residues. The germline gives CDR1 MNHEY, CDR2 SMNVEV (reference sequence). The CDR3 region is CASSSPDRFPYF. The CDR3 nucleotides are TGTGCCAGCAGTTCGCCTGACAGATTCCCGTACTTC.

The chain recombines TRBV14 with TRBJ2-3; D gene unclear. Trimming removed 2 bases from V and 4 bases from J, with 7 bases in between. Germline V lookup: CDR1 SGHDN, CDR2 FVKESK. The CDR3 is 13 residues long. As DNA, the CDR3 is TGTGCCAGCAGCCAACTTATCTCAGATACGCAGTATTTT. It codes for CASSQLISDTQYF.

The V and J genes are TRBV18 and TRBJ2-1; D perhaps matches TRBD1 (6 bases). Trimming left V 8 bases short and J 5 bases short, with 13 bases between. This CDR3 comprises 13 residues. In germline, CDR1 is KGHSH, CDR2 LQKENI. This CDR3 is CASQFRTDNEQFF. Here the CDR3 DNA reads TGTGCCAGCCAGTTTAGGACAGACAATGAGCAGTTCTTC.

V and J are TRBV18 and TRBJ1-2; TRBD1 matches 8 bases. Germline V gene sequence: CDR1 KGHSH, CDR2 LQKENI. The CDR3 covers 15 residues. The trim removed 2 bases at V and 0 bases at J, leaving 2 bases unmatched. The CDR3 loop reads CASSPRTGTNYGYTF. CDR3 coding DNA: TGTGCCAGCTCACCAAGGACAGGGACTAACTATGGCTACACCTTC.

The chain uses TRBV27 and TRBJ1-3; D ambiguous. Germline V gene lookup returns CDR1 MNHEY and CDR2 SMNVEV (reference sequence). CDR3 size: 15 residues. V gave up 2 bases and J gave up 2 bases, with 10 bases separating them. Here the CDR3 reads CASSLTAGTGNTIYF. The CDR3 DNA sequence: TGTGCCAGCAGTTTAACAGCGGGGACTGGAAACACCATATATTTT.

The chain links TRBV6-5 to TRBJ1-6; 7 bases align to TRBD1. The CDR3 has 15 residues. Germline loops: CDR1 MNHEY, CDR2 SVGAGI. The junction had 3 bases not matched to a gene; V was cut back by 4 bases and J by 3 bases. CDR3 nucleotides: TGTGCCAGCAGTTCGGCAGGGGGCTATAATTCACCCCTCCACTTT. Protein: CASSSAGGYNSPLHF.

The V call is TRBV6-6, the J call TRBJ2-3; 7 nucleotides align to TRBD1. CDR1 and CDR2 (germline): MNHNY, SVGAGI (reference sequence). The CDR3 is 14 residues long. Trimming cost V 0 bases and J 4 bases; bases outside gene matches: 1. CDR3 loop: CASSYSGQADTQYF. The DNA of the CDR3 is TGTGCCAGCAGTTACTCAGGACAGGCAGATACGCAGTATTTT.